This TCR beta chain was profiled in a study of blood T cell repertoires in COVID-19. Study-wide background: COVID-19 samples from acute and convalescent phases originated in the United States, Italy and Spain. T cells, B-cell-depleted T cells, or PBMCs supplied cDNA or gDNA.

With 4 bases removed from V and 4 bases from J, the gap between germline ends came to 11 bases. The CDR3 extends over 14 amino acids. CDR1 is MNHEY, CDR2 SVGAGI, per germline. Methods used by the authors: Estimated nucleated cell counts came from reference gene primer amplification. Measured with immunoSEQ multiplex PCR; TCRdb has only the in-frame clones, and not every one. From that table come the V and J calls and clone size; the DNA was used to work out D and trimming. Among 110,000 to 150,000 clones listed, roughly 80% were seen once. This clone was seen only a few times. The chain combines TRBV6-5 with TRBJ1-5; the D gene is possibly TRBD1 (5 bases). This clonotype originated in an older man who had recovered from COVID-19. The sequenced material came from peripheral blood. CDR3 loop: CASSSQTENQPQHF. The CDR3 bases are TGTGCCAGCAGTTCCCAGACAGAGAATCAGCCCCAGCATTTT.